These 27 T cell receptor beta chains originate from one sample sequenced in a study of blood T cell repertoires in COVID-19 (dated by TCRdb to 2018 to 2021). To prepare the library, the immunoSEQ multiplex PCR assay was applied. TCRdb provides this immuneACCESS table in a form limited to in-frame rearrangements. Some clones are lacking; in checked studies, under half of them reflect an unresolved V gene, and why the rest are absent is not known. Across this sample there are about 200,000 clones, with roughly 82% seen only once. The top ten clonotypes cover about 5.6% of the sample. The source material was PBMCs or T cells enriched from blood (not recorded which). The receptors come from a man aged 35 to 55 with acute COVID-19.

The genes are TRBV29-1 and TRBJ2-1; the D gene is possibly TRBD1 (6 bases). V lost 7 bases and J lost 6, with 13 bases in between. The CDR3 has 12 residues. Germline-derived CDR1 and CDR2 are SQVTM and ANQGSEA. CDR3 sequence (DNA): TGCAGCGGGCGGAGAGGGGGCAATGAGCAGTTCTTC. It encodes CSGRRGGNEQFF.

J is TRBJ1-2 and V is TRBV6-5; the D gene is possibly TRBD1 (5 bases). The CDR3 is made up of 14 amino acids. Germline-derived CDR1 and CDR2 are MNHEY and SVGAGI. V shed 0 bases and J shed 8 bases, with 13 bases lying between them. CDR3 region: CASSYSGGDAGYTF. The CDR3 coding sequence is TGTGCCAGCAGTTACTCGGGAGGGGACGCCGGCTACACCTTC.

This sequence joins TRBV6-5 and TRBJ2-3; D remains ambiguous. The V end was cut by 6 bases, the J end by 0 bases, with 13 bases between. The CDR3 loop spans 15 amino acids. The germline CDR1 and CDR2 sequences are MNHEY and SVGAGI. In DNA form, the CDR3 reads TGTGCCAGCAGCTGGCGGATAACCAGCACAGATACGCAGTATTTT. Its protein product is CASSWRITSTDTQYF.

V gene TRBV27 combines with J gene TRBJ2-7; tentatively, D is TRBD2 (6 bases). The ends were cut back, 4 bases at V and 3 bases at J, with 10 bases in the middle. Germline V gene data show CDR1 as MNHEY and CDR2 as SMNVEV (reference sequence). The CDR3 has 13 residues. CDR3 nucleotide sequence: TGTGCCAGCAGTTCCGGGAGATTCTACGAGCAGTACTTC. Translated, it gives CASSSGRFYEQYF.

Written as DNA, the CDR3 is TGTGCCAGCAGCGCCCTAGCGGGGACAGATACGCAGTATTTT. Its protein is CASSALAGTDTQYF. This chain uses TRBV5-6 with TRBJ2-3; 9 positions agree with TRBD2. With V trimmed by 4 bases and J by 3 bases, 3 bases remained unmatched. The CDR3 loop spans 14 amino acids. Germline assignment: CDR1 SGHDT and CDR2 YYEEEE.

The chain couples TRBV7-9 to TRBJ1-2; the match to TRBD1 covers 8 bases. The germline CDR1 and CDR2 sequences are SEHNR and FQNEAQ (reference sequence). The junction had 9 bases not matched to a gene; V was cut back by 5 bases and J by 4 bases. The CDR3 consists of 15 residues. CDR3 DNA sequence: TGTGCCAGCAGCGCGGGGACAGGCCCCATCTATGGCTACACCTTC. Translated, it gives CASSAGTGPIYGYTF.

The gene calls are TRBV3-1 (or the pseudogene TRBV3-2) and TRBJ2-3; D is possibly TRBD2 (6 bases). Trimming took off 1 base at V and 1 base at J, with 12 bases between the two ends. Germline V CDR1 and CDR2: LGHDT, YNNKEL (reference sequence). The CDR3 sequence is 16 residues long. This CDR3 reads CASSQGTGVGTDTQYF. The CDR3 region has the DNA TGTGCCAGCAGCCAAGGCACGGGAGTCGGCACAGATACGCAGTATTTT.

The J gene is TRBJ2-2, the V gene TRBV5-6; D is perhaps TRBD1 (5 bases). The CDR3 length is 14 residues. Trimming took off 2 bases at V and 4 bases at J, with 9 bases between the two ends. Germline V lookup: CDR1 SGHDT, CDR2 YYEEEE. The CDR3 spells CASSFDRSTGELFF. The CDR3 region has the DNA TGTGCCAGCAGCTTCGACAGAAGCACCGGGGAGCTGTTTTTT.

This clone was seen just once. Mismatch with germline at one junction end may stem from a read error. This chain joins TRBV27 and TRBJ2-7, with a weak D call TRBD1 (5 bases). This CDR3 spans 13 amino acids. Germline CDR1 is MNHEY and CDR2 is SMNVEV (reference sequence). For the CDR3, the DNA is TGTGCCAGCGGTTTGACAGCGAGCTACGAGCAGTACTTC. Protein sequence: CASGLTASYEQYF.

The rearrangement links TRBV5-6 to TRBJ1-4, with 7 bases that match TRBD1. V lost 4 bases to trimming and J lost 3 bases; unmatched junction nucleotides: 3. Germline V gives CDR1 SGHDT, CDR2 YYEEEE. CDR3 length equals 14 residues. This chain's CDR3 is CASSRTGANEKLFF. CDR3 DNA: TGTGCCAGCAGCCGCACAGGGGCTAATGAAAAACTGTTTTTT.

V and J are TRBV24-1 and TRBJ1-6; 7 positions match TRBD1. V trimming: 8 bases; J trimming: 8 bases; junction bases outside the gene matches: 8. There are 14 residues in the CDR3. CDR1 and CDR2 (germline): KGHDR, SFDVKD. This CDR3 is CATIFGQEDSPLHF. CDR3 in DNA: TGTGCCACCATTTTCGGACAGGAGGATTCACCCCTCCACTTT.

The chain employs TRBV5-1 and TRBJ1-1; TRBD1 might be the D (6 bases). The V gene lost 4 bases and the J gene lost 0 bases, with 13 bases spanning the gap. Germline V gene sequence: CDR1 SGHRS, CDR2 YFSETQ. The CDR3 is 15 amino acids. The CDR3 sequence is CASSQDSFMNTEAFF. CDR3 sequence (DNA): TGCGCCAGCAGCCAGGACAGTTTCATGAACACTGAAGCTTTCTTT. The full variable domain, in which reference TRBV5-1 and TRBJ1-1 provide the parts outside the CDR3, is KAGVTQTPRYLIKTRGQQVTLSCSPISGHRSVSWYQQTPGQGLQFLFEYFSETQRNKGNFPGRFSGRQFSNSRSEMNVSTLELGDSALYLCASSQDSFMNTEAFFGQGTRLTVV.

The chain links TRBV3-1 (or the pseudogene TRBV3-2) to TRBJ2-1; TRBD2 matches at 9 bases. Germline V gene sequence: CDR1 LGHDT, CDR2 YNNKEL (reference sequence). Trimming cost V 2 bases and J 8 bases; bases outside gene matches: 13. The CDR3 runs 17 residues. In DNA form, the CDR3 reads TGTGCCAGCAGCCAACTAACGCAGCTAGCGGGACACGATGAGCAGTTCTTC. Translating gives CASSQLTQLAGHDEQFF.

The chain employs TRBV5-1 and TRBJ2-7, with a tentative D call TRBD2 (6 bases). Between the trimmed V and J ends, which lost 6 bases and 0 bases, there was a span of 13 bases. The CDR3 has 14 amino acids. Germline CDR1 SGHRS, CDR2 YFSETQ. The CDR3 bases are TGCGCCAGCACCCGGAGGGGCGCCTCCTACGAGCAGTACTTC. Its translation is CASTRRGASYEQYF.

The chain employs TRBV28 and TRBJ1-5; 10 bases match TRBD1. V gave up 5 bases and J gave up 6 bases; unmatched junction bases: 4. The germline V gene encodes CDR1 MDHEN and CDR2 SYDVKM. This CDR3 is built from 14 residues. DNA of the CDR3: TGTGCCAGCAGTCTGACAGGGGGCTTTCAGCCCCAGCATTTT. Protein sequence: CASSLTGGFQPQHF.

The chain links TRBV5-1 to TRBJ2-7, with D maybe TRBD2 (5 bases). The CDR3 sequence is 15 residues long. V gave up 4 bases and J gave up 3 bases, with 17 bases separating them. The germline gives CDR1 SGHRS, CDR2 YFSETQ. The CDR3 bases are TGCGCCAGCAGCCTATACTCCGGGGAATACTACGAGCAGTACTTC. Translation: CASSLYSGEYYEQYF.

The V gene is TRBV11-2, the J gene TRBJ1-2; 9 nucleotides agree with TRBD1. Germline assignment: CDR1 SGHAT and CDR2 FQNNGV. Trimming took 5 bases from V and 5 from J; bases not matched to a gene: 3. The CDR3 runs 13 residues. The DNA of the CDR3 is TGTGCCAGCAGCCAGGGACAGGGATATGGCTACACCTTC. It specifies CASSQGQGYGYTF.

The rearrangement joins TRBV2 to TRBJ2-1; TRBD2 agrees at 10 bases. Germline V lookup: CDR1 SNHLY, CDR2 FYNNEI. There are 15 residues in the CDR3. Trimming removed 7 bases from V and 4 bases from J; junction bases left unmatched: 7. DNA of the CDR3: TGTGCCAGCACTGCGTTGACTAGCGGGTACAATGAGCAGTTCTTC. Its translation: CASTALTSGYNEQFF.

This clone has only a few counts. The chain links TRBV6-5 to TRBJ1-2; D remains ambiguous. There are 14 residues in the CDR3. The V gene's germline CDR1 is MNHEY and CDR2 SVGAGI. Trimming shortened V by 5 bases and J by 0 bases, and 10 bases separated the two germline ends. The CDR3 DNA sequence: TGTGCCAGCAGTCCCGACTCGGCTAACTATGGCTACACCTTC. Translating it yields CASSPDSANYGYTF.

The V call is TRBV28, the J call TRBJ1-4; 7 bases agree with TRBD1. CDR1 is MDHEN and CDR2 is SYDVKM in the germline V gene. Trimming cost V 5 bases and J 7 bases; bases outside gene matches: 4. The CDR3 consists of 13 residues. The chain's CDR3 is CASSPGTAEKLFF. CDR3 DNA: TGTGCCAGCAGTCCCGGGACAGCTGAAAAACTGTTTTTT.

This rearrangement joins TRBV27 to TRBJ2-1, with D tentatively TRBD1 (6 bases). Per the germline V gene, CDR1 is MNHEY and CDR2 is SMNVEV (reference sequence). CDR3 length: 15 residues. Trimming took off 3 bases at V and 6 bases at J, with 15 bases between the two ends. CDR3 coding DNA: TGTGCCAGCAGTTTGGTCCCCCCAGGGGCCAATGAGCAGTTCTTC. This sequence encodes CASSLVPPGANEQFF.

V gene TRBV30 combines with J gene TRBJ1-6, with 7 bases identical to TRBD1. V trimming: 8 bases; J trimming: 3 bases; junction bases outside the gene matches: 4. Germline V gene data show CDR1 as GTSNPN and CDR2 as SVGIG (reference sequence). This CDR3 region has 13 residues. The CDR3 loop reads CAGRGDYNSPLHF. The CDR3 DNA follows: TGTGCCGGCAGGGGGGACTATAATTCACCCCTCCACTTT.

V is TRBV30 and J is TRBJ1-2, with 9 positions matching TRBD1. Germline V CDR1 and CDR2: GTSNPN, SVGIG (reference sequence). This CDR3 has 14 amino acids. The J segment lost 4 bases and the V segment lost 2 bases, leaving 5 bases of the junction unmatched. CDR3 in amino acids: CAWSPGQGRYGYTF. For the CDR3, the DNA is TGTGCCTGGAGTCCGGGACAGGGCCGCTATGGCTACACCTTC.

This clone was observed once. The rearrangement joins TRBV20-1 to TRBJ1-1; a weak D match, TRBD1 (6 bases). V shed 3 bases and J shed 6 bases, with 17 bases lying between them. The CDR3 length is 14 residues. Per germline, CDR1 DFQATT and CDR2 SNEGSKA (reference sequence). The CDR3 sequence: CSASKGGPEAEAFF. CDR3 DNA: TGCAGTGCTAGTAAGGGGGGGCCCGAGGCTGAAGCTTTCTTT.

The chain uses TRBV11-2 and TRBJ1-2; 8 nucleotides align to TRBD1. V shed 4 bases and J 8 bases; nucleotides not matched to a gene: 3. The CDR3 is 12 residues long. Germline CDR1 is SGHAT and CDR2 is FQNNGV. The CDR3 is CASSWTGRGYTF. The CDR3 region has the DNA TGTGCCAGCAGCTGGACAGGGAGGGGCTACACCTTC.

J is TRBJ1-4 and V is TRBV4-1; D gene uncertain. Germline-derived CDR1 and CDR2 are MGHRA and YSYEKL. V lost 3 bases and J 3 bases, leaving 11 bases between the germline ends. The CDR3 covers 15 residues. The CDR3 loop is CASSHEGVANEKLFF. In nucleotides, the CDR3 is TGCGCCAGCAGCCACGAGGGTGTAGCTAATGAAAAACTGTTTTTT.

The CDR3 sequence: CASSPIVGVGTEAFF. The CDR3 DNA sequence: TGTGCCAGCAGTCCTATAGTCGGGGTCGGCACTGAAGCTTTCTTT. The chain employs TRBV28 and TRBJ1-1; D is ambiguous. This CDR3 has 15 residues. V shed 5 bases and J shed 4 bases, with 17 bases lying between them. Germline V gene sequence: CDR1 MDHEN, CDR2 SYDVKM.